This passage covers 30 T cell receptor beta chains from one sample sequenced in a study of response to subunit inactivated influenza vaccine. TCRdb re-called the RT-PCR reads with MiXCR, one entry per CDR3 protein. This table has more than 600,000 distinct CDR3 sequences, around 18% appearing once. The sequenced sample was PBMCs from blood, obtained roughly 5 days after vaccination. The source of these receptors is a man aged 45 to 65 who received an inactivated influenza vaccine.

The gene calls are TRBV5-4 and TRBJ2-7, with 10 bases matching TRBD1. V shed 4 bases and J 2 bases; nucleotides not matched to a gene: 6. Germline-derived CDR1 and CDR2 are SGHNT and YYREEE (reference sequence). There are 15 residues in the CDR3. The DNA for the CDR3 is TGTGCCAGCAGCAAAAAGGGACAGGGGACCTACGAGCAGTACTTC. Protein sequence: CASSKKGQGTYEQYF.

This clonotype occurred a few times. This sequence joins TRBV5-8 and TRBJ2-7; perhaps TRBD1 as D (6 bases). V was pared by 1 base and J by 7 bases, with 9 bases between. This CDR3 is built from 12 residues. Germline CDR1 reads SGHTS; CDR2 reads YDEGEE. CDR3 nucleotide sequence: TGTGCCAGCAGCTTGCAGGGGCGGGAGCAGTACTTC. This encodes CASSLQGREQYF.

This clonotype was observed a few times. This rearrangement joins TRBV20-1 to TRBJ2-7; TRBD2 aligns across 14 bases. From germline, CDR1 is DFQATT and CDR2 SNEGSKA (reference sequence). This CDR3 region has 15 residues. The J segment lost 7 bases and the V segment lost 2 bases, leaving 7 bases of the junction unmatched. The CDR3 nucleotides are TGCAGTGCTAGAACCGGGACTAGCGGGAGTGGTGAGCAGTACTTC. It is translated as CSARTGTSGSGEQYF.

The table lists this clonotype with a few counts. The chain joins TRBV6-1 to TRBJ2-7; D is possibly TRBD2 (6 bases). Germline CDR1 reads MNHNS; CDR2 reads SASEGT. Deletions cut 7 bases from V and 1 base from J, with 17 bases between. The CDR3 has 15 amino acids. CDR3 coding DNA: TGTGCCAGCATCCTCCGGGACTCCTTGTCCTACGAGCAGTACTTC. It codes for CASILRDSLSYEQYF.

This clonotype was found a few times. The chain couples TRBV6-1 to TRBJ2-4; TRBD1 matches 8 bases. Germline assignment: CDR1 MNHNS and CDR2 SASEGT. The CDR3 is 15 residues long. Trimming cost V 6 bases and J 2 bases; bases outside gene matches: 6. The CDR3 DNA reads TGTGCCAGCAGAGGACAGGGAGTGACCAAAAACATTCAGTACTTC. This gives the protein CASRGQGVTKNIQYF.

This clonotype was seen more than once but under ten times. This chain joins TRBV7-2 and TRBJ2-1; unclear D gene. Germline lookup yields CDR1 SGHTA and CDR2 FQGNSA. The CDR3 sequence is 15 residues long. The V end was cut by 5 bases, the J end by 11 bases, with 22 bases between. The CDR3 bases are TGTGCCAGCAGCCCCGAAGTAACTTTAGCTAACCAGCAGTTCTTC. It codes for CASSPEVTLANQQFF.

The chain combines TRBV5-1 with TRBJ2-7; D unclear. This CDR3 region has 14 residues. Trimming shortened V by 0 bases and J by 3 bases, and 10 bases separated the two germline ends. The V gene's germline CDR1 is SGHRS and CDR2 YFSETQ. In DNA, the CDR3 is TGCGCCAGCAGCTTGGACGTTCAGCACTACGAGCAGTACTTC. It encodes CASSLDVQHYEQYF.

Many counts were recorded for this clonotype. V and J are TRBV29-1 and TRBJ2-3; TRBD1 aligns across 9 bases. The CDR3 runs 14 residues. The V gene's germline CDR1 is SQVTM and CDR2 ANQGSEA. V lost 2 bases and J lost 3; bases outside the gene matches: 3. The CDR3 DNA is TGCAGCGTTGAAACAGGGGGCGCAACAGATACGCAGTATTTT. Amino acids: CSVETGGATDTQYF.

This clonotype appeared a single time. CDR3 sequence (DNA): TGTGCCAGCAGTCCCGGCGGGGGACTAGCGGGACGTGGAGATACGCAGTATTTT. Translating it yields CASSPGGGLAGRGDTQYF. J is TRBJ2-3 and V is TRBV6-2 or TRBV6-3, with 13 positions matching TRBD2. V gave up 5 bases and J gave up 5 bases; unmatched junction bases: 13. CDR1 and CDR2 (germline): MNHEY, SVGEGT. This CDR3 is built from 18 residues.

J is TRBJ2-7 and V is TRBV20-1; D call uncertain. Germline CDR1 is DFQATT and CDR2 is SNEGSKA (reference sequence). CDR3 length: 13 residues. The V and J ends lost 6 bases and 7 bases respectively, with 19 bases between them. The CDR3 region has the DNA TGCAGTGCCACCAACACGGCTAAGGGAGAGCAGTACTTC. Encoded protein: CSATNTAKGEQYF.

This chain uses TRBV6-2 or TRBV6-3 with TRBJ2-1; D unresolved. The CDR3 is made up of 14 amino acids. Trimming removed 0 bases from V and 6 bases from J, with 9 bases in between. Germline loops: CDR1 MNHEY, CDR2 SVGEGT. The CDR3 bases are TGTGCCAGCAGTTACTCAAGAAGGAGCAATGAGCAGTTCTTC. Residues: CASSYSRRSNEQFF.

This clonotype occurred a few times. The chain recombines TRBV6-1 with TRBJ2-1, with 7 bases lining up with TRBD1. CDR3 length equals 14 residues. Germline CDR1 is MNHNS and CDR2 is SASEGT. V shed 6 bases, J shed 7 bases, and the junction held 9 bases outside the gene matches. The CDR3 bases are TGTGCCAGCAGCCCGACAGGGCCCGGTAATGAGCAGTTCTTC. Amino acid sequence: CASSPTGPGNEQFF.

This rearrangement joins TRBV4-3 to TRBJ2-1; 11 bases align to TRBD2. The CDR3 is 14 amino acids. The germline CDR1 and CDR2 sequences are LGHNA and YSLEER. V shed 3 bases, J shed 9 bases, and the junction held 4 bases outside the gene matches. The CDR3 bases are TGCGCCAGCAGCCAGCCCGGGACTAGCGGTGAGCAGTTCTTC. Protein sequence: CASSQPGTSGEQFF.

The CDR3 reads CASSPFLQRGNYYEQYF. In DNA form, the CDR3 reads TGTGCCAGCAGCCCATTCCTCCAGCGGGGGAACTACTACGAGCAGTACTTC. V gene TRBV11-2 combines with J gene TRBJ2-7; TRBD2 aligns across 8 bases. The CDR3 spans 17 residues. Looked up from germline, CDR1 is SGHAT and CDR2 is FQNNGV. V shed 5 bases, J shed 3 bases, and the junction held 15 bases outside the gene matches.

In its sample, this clonotype was seen a few times. The chain uses TRBV6-1 and TRBJ1-6, with D perhaps TRBD1 (6 bases). Germline CDR1 is MNHNS and CDR2 is SASEGT. Deletions cut 5 bases from V and 5 bases from J, with 13 bases between. There are 15 residues in the CDR3. The chain's CDR3 is CASSIRGPDNSPLHF. The CDR3 region has the DNA TGTGCCAGCAGTATCAGGGGACCGGATAATTCACCCCTCCACTTT.

The chain combines TRBV9 with TRBJ2-3; 9 bases match TRBD2. J gave up 7 bases and V 3 bases, and 9 bases lay outside the gene matches. The CDR3 length is 15 residues. Germline V gene data show CDR1 as SGDLS and CDR2 as YYNGEE. As DNA, the CDR3 is TGTGCCAGCAGCGCTTCTGGCGGGGGGGCGTATACGCAGTATTTT. Translation gives CASSASGGGAYTQYF. Looking up the rest from reference TRBV9 and TRBJ2-3 gives the full variable domain: DSGVTQTPKHLITATGQRVTLRCSPRSGDLSVYWYQQSLDQGLQFLIQYYNGEERAKGNILERFSAQQFPDLHSELNLSSLELGDSALYFCASSASGGGAYTQYFGPGTRLTVL.

This clonotype was detected only a few times. The chain combines TRBV11-2 with TRBJ2-1; TRBD2 matches at 12 bases. Germline CDR1 is SGHAT and CDR2 is FQNNGV. The CDR3 has 16 residues. V gave up 2 bases and J gave up 8 bases; unmatched junction bases: 7. The CDR3 nucleotides read TGTGCCAGCAGCTTATGGGCTAGCGGGGGGGAAGATGAGCAGTTCTTC. Its protein product is CASSLWASGGEDEQFF.

This sequence joins TRBV7-8 and TRBJ2-7; weak D call: TRBD2 (5 bases). V was cut by 5 bases and J by 1 base, with 15 bases left in between. Germline V gene lookup returns CDR1 SGHVS and CDR2 FQNEAQ. There are 15 residues in the CDR3. This CDR3 reads CASSRGNLASYEQYF. The CDR3 DNA is TGTGCCAGCAGCCGAGGGAACCTCGCATCCTACGAGCAGTACTTC.

The CDR3 reads CASSLFTYEQYF. In nucleotides, the CDR3 is TGTGCCAGCAGTCTCTTCACCTACGAGCAGTACTTC. This chain joins TRBV12-3 or TRBV12-4 and TRBJ2-7; D remains unclear. The V end lost 5 bases, the J end lost 2 bases, and 7 bases lay between the germline ends. The CDR3 runs to 12 residues.

A few counts support this clonotype. The V gene is TRBV25-1, the J gene TRBJ2-7, with 8 positions matching TRBD2. Germline V gene sequence: CDR1 MGHDK, CDR2 SYGVNS. The ends lost 4 bases at V and 2 bases at J; junction bases unmatched: 4. This CDR3 region has 14 residues. CDR3 amino acids: CASSAREAPYEQYF. The CDR3 DNA is TGTGCCAGCAGTGCGCGGGAGGCACCCTACGAGCAGTACTTC.

As regards this clonotype: One end of the junction varies from germline; a read error may be responsible. The chain joins TRBV3-1 to TRBJ2-1; the match to TRBD2 covers 8 bases. The CDR3 sequence is 12 residues long. Germline values: CDR1 LGHDT, CDR2 YNNKEL (reference sequence). The CDR3 sequence: CASSPERGGVIF. The CDR3 nucleotides are TGTGCCAGCAGCCCCGAACGGGGGGGCGTCATCTTC.

The rearrangement links TRBV15 to TRBJ2-7; 11 nucleotides line up with TRBD2. The CDR3 is 16 residues long. The V gene's germline CDR1 is LNHNV and CDR2 YYDKDF (reference sequence). With 5 bases clipped from V and 0 bases from J, the junction kept 6 bases outside the gene matches. The CDR3 DNA is TGTGCCACCAGCCCTCGACTAGCGGGAAGCTCCTACGAGCAGTACTTC. Residues: CATSPRLAGSSYEQYF.

The chain employs TRBV2 and TRBJ2-6, with D hard to call. CDR3 size: 13 residues. V was trimmed by 7 bases and J by 4 bases, leaving 8 bases between them. From germline, CDR1 is SNHLY and CDR2 FYNNEI. CDR3 protein: CASKSQGANVLTF. The DNA of the CDR3 is TGTGCCAGCAAGTCACAGGGGGCCAACGTCCTGACTTTC.

This clonotype has only a few counts. The chain joins TRBV6-1 to TRBJ2-3; the match to TRBD2 covers 11 bases. From germline, CDR1 is MNHNS and CDR2 SASEGT. The CDR3 has 15 residues. V trimming: 6 bases; J trimming: 3 bases; junction bases outside the gene matches: 5. Here the CDR3 DNA reads TGTGCCAGCAGCAAACTAGCGGGGGTTACAGATACGCAGTATTTT. It translates to CASSKLAGVTDTQYF.

This clonotype has only a few counts. The CDR3 loop is CSATGGSVPKNIQYF. DNA of the CDR3: TGCAGTGCCACAGGGGGCTCGGTTCCGAAAAACATTCAGTACTTC. The chain employs TRBV20-1 and TRBJ2-4, with 9 bases aligning to TRBD1. The CDR3 spans 15 residues. J lost 4 bases, V lost 6 bases, and 10 bases had no gene match. Germline V gives CDR1 DFQATT, CDR2 SNEGSKA (reference sequence).

The J gene is TRBJ2-1, the V gene TRBV7-2; D unclear. Looked up from germline, CDR1 is SGHTA and CDR2 is FQGNSA. V dropped 4 bases and J dropped 2 bases, with 15 bases sitting between them. The CDR3 totals 16 residues. The CDR3 sequence is CASSSYGVRAYNEQFF. CDR3 nucleotide sequence: TGTGCCAGCAGCTCTTATGGGGTTAGGGCCTACAATGAGCAGTTCTTC.

This clonotype came up a few times. The V and J genes are TRBV29-1 and TRBJ2-7; TRBD1 aligns across 9 bases. Looked up from germline, CDR1 is SQVTM and CDR2 is ANQGSEA. CDR3 length: 12 residues. The V and J ends lost 5 bases and 5 bases, in that order; junction bases with no gene match: 4. The chain's CDR3 is CSVRDRAHEQYF. CDR3 DNA sequence: TGCAGCGTTCGGGACAGGGCCCACGAGCAGTACTTC.

This clonotype was found many times. This sequence joins TRBV20-1 and TRBJ2-3; the match to TRBD2 covers 10 bases. This CDR3 is built from 17 residues. Germline V CDR1 and CDR2: DFQATT, SNEGSKA (reference sequence). V shed 3 bases, J shed 0 bases, and the junction held 9 bases outside the gene matches. The CDR3 reads CSASRPSGGLSTDTQYF. In DNA, the CDR3 is TGCAGTGCTAGTAGGCCTAGCGGGGGCCTAAGCACAGATACGCAGTATTTT.

The chain joins TRBV6-1 to TRBJ1-1, with D maybe TRBD1 (5 bases). Germline-derived CDR1 and CDR2 are MNHNS and SASEGT. The CDR3 consists of 14 residues. Trimming took off 7 bases at V and 5 bases at J, with 17 bases between the two ends. CDR3 nucleotide sequence: TGTGCCAGCACTAGGTCGGGGCTGGGGACTGAAGCTTTCTTT. Protein: CASTRSGLGTEAFF.

This clonotype occurred a few times. The chain is built from TRBV24-1 and TRBJ2-7; 9 nucleotides align to TRBD1. Trimming removed 4 bases from V and 13 bases from J; junction bases left unmatched: 10. Germline CDR1 reads KGHDR; CDR2 reads SFDVKD. This CDR3 region has 13 residues. The CDR3 DNA reads TGTGCCACCAGTGAACCCGGGACAGGGCTCTCATACTTC. Encoded protein: CATSEPGTGLSYF.